These 17 T cell receptor beta chains came from one sample sequenced in a study of vaccination and CD4 T cells after COVID-19. Documented treatment: approximately nine-day PBMC culture with coronavirus spike peptide pools or control peptides (ViraFEST assay). Cultured CD4+ T-cell DNA underwent Oncomine TCR Beta short-read sequencing. TCRdb analysed the PCR reads with MiXCR anew, one entry per CDR3 protein. Of roughly 17,000 distinct CDR3 sequences listed, less than 60% are singletons. These TCRs are of unknown antigen specificity. Material: CD4+ T cells from blood, cultured in vitro. These receptors all come from a human donor who had recovered from COVID-19.

J is TRBJ2-1 and V is TRBV5-1; maybe TRBD2 (6 bases). The CDR3 runs 16 residues. Per germline, CDR1 SGHRS and CDR2 YFSETQ. Trimming removed 4 bases from V and 4 bases from J, with 18 bases in between. CDR3 loop: CASSPRLGRSYNEQFF. The DNA for the CDR3 is TGCGCCAGCAGCCCACGACTAGGACGCTCATACAATGAGCAGTTCTTC.

The chain uses TRBV27 and TRBJ2-5; tentative D call: TRBD2 (6 bases). Between the trimmed V and J ends, which lost 7 bases and 5 bases, there was a span of 14 bases. The germline V gene encodes CDR1 MNHEY and CDR2 SMNVEV (reference sequence). The CDR3 has 13 residues. Here the CDR3 reads CASTRLVGETQYF. CDR3 bases: TGTGCCAGCACCCGACTAGTAGGGGAGACCCAGTACTTC.

V usage is TRBV7-9 and J usage is TRBJ1-2; unclear D gene. V was pared by 5 bases and J by 5 bases, with 15 bases between. CDR1 and CDR2 from the germline V gene are SEHNR and FQNEAQ (reference sequence). The CDR3 length is 14 residues. The CDR3 spells CASSQRTAGYGYTF. The CDR3 coding sequence is TGTGCCAGCAGCCAAAGAACGGCTGGTTATGGCTACACCTTC.

This chain joins TRBV7-8 and TRBJ2-1; D might be TRBD2 (5 bases). Germline V CDR1 and CDR2: SGHVS, FQNEAQ. CDR3 length equals 12 residues. V was cut by 3 bases and J by 6 bases, with 6 bases left in between. The chain's CDR3 is CASSLLANEQFF. DNA of the CDR3: TGTGCCAGCAGCTTGCTAGCCAATGAGCAGTTCTTC.

This clonotype was observed a handful of times. The V call is TRBV20-1, the J call TRBJ2-1; D is possibly TRBD2 (6 bases). The germline V gene encodes CDR1 DFQATT and CDR2 SNEGSKA (reference sequence). The CDR3 has 16 amino acids. The V end was cut by 6 bases, the J end by 0 bases, with 18 bases between. CDR3 bases: TGCAGTGCACTCGCCTTAGCGGAGACCTCCTACAATGAGCAGTTCTTC. It specifies CSALALAETSYNEQFF.

The chain couples TRBV5-1 to TRBJ2-5; TRBD2 might be the D (6 bases). The CDR3 covers 14 residues. Between the trimmed V and J ends, which lost 5 bases and 1 base, there was a span of 12 bases. CDR1 is SGHRS and CDR2 is YFSETQ in the germline V gene. The CDR3: CASRAAGSQETQYF. DNA of the CDR3: TGCGCCAGCAGAGCCGCCGGGAGCCAAGAGACCCAGTACTTC.

The V and J genes are TRBV28 and TRBJ1-2; 9 positions match TRBD1. CDR3 size: 13 residues. Germline V gene lookup returns CDR1 MDHEN and CDR2 SYDVKM. The junction had 2 bases not matched to a gene; V was cut back by 5 bases and J by 4 bases. The CDR3 region has the DNA TGTGCCAGCAGTGACAGGGGGTCCTATGGCTACACCTTC. Translated: CASSDRGSYGYTF.

The chain combines TRBV19 with TRBJ2-1; D may be TRBD1 or TRBD2 (5 bases each). Trimming removed 3 bases from V and 7 bases from J, with 19 bases in between. CDR3 length: 16 amino acids. Germline lookup yields CDR1 LNHDA and CDR2 SQIVND (reference sequence). The chain's CDR3 is CASSIDFLAGRNEQFF. DNA of the CDR3: TGTGCCAGTAGTATTGACTTCCTGGCAGGGAGAAATGAGCAGTTCTTC.

V is TRBV25-1 and J is TRBJ2-7; TRBD1 agrees at 9 bases. CDR1 and CDR2 (germline): MGHDK, SYGVNS. The V segment lost 3 bases and the J segment 0 bases; nucleotides outside the gene matches: 3. The CDR3 runs 15 residues. CDR3 nucleotides: TGTGCCAGCAGTGATCCGGGACAGGGCTCCTACGAGCAGTACTTC. Amino acid sequence: CASSDPGQGSYEQYF.

The chain is built from TRBV24-1 and TRBJ1-1, with 8 bases matching TRBD1. V lost 3 bases and J lost 11; bases outside the gene matches: 4. This CDR3 is built from 12 residues. The V gene's germline CDR1 is KGHDR and CDR2 SFDVKD. This CDR3 is CATSDPDRGAFF. The CDR3 DNA is TGTGCCACCAGTGATCCCGACAGGGGCGCTTTCTTT.

The genes are TRBV24-1 and TRBJ2-1; D is perhaps TRBD2 (5 bases). V shed 5 bases and J shed 9 bases, with 10 bases lying between them. The CDR3 totals 12 residues. Germline loops: CDR1 KGHDR, CDR2 SFDVKD. CDR3 coding DNA: TGTGCCACCAGTGGCTCCACTAGTGAGCAGTTCTTC. Translating gives CATSGSTSEQFF.

The V and J genes are TRBV11-3 and TRBJ1-5; D is unclear. Germline lookup yields CDR1 SGHNT and CDR2 YENEEA. This CDR3 is built from 13 residues. Trimming removed 0 bases at V and 7 bases at J, with 7 bases between. CDR3 sequence reads: CASSLDGSQPQHF. The CDR3 nucleotides read TGTGCCAGCAGCTTAGATGGGTCGCAGCCCCAGCATTTT.

This clonotype was recorded a few times. The chain uses TRBV6-1 and TRBJ1-2; D is perhaps TRBD1 (6 bases). Germline V lookup: CDR1 MNHNS, CDR2 SASEGT. V shed 5 bases and J shed 7 bases, with 20 bases lying between them. The CDR3 is 15 amino acids. This CDR3 reads CASSQKGTGQSGYTF. Written as DNA, the CDR3 is TGTGCCAGCAGTCAAAAAGGGACGGGACAATCTGGCTACACCTTC.

This clonotype was detected once. The V call is TRBV30, the J call TRBJ2-1, with 7 bases fitting TRBD2. This CDR3 is built from 14 residues. The germline V gene has CDR1 GTSNPN and CDR2 SVGIG (reference sequence). V was pared by 0 bases and J by 6 bases, with 5 bases of the junction left unmatched. CDR3 nucleotide sequence: TGTGCCTGGAGTGTGGGAGGGCCTATCAATGAGCAGTTCTTC. The encoded protein is CAWSVGGPINEQFF.

The V gene is TRBV7-9, the J gene TRBJ1-5, with D maybe TRBD1 (5 bases). Germline-derived CDR1 and CDR2 are SEHNR and FQNEAQ (reference sequence). The germline V and J ends were trimmed by 6 bases and 6 bases, with 12 bases remaining between them. The CDR3 is 13 residues long. CDR3 amino acids: CASRGGGSQPQHF. As DNA, the CDR3 is TGTGCCAGCAGGGGTGGGGGAAGTCAGCCCCAGCATTTT.

The V and J genes are TRBV7-3 and TRBJ2-2, with D uncertain. CDR1 SGHTA and CDR2 FQGTGA come from the germline V gene. This CDR3 comprises 15 residues. Trimming removed 2 bases at V and 6 bases at J, with 13 bases between. CDR3 nucleotide sequence: TGTGCCAGCAGCTTAGCGGCTACCCAATCCGGGGAGCTGTTTTTT. It encodes CASSLAATQSGELFF.

In this sample, this clonotype turned up a few times. CDR3 DNA: TGTGCCAGCAGCTCACAACAGGGGTTCACCGGGGAGCTGTTTTTT. It yields the protein CASSSQQGFTGELFF. The rearrangement links TRBV12-3 or TRBV12-4 to TRBJ2-2, with 7 nucleotides matching TRBD1. This CDR3 is built from 15 residues. Germline trimming cut 6 bases from V and 4 bases from J; bases unmatched to any gene: 8.